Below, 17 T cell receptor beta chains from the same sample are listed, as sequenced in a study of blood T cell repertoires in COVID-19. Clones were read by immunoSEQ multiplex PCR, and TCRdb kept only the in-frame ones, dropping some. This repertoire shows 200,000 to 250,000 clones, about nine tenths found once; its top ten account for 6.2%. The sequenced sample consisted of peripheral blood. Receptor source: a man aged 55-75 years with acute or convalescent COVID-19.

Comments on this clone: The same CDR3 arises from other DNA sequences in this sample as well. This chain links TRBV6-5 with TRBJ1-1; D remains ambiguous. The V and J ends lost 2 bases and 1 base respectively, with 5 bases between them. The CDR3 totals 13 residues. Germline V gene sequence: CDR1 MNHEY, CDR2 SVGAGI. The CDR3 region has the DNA TGTGCCAGCAGTTACAGAGGGAACACTGAAGCTTTCTTT. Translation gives CASSYRGNTEAFF.

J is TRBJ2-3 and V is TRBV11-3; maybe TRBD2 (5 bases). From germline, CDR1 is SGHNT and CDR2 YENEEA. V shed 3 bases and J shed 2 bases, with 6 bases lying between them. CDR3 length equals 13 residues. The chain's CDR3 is CASSFRDTDTQYF. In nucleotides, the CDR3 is TGTGCCAGCAGCTTTCGGGACACAGATACGCAGTATTTT.

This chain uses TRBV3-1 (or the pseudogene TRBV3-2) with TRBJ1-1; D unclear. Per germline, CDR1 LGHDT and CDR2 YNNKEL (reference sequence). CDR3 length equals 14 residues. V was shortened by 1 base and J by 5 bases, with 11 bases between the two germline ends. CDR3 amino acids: CASSQASTRTEAFF. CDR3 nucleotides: TGTGCCAGCAGCCAAGCGAGTACGAGGACTGAAGCTTTCTTT.

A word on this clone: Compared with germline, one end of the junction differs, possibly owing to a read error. CDR3 region: CAWTEGAGNEKLFF. The CDR3 region has the DNA TGTGCCTGGACCGAAGGCGCCGGTAATGAAAAACTATTTTTT. This sequence joins TRBV30 and TRBJ1-4; D unclear. Germline V gene sequence: CDR1 GTSNPN, CDR2 SVGIG (reference sequence). The CDR3 loop spans 14 amino acids.

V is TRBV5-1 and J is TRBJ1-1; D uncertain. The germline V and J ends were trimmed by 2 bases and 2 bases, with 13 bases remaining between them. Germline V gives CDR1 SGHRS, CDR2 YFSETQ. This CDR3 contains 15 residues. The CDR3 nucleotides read TGCGCCAGCAGCTTACAAGGAGCAGCAAACACTGAAGCTTTCTTT. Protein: CASSLQGAANTEAFF.

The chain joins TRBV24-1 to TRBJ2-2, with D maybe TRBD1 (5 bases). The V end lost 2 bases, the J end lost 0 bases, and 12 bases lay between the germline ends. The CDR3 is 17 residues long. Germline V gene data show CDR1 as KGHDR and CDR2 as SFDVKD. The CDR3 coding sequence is TGTGCCACCAGTGATTCCCCCGGACACGCGAACACCGGGGAGCTGTTTTTT. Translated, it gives CATSDSPGHANTGELFF.

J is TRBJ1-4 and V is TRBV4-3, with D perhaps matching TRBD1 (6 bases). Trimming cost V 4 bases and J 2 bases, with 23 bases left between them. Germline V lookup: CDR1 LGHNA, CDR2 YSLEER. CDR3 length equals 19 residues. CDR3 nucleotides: TGCGCCAGCAGCCTCGACGACAGGTTTTCGGCGATTACTAATGAAAAACTGTTTTTT. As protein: CASSLDDRFSAITNEKLFF.

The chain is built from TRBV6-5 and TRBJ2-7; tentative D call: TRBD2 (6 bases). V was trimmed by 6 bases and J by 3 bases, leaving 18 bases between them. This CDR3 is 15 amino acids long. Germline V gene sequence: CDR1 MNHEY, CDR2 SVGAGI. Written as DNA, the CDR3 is TGTGCCAGCAGCAAAAGGAGGGGAGTAGACTACGAGCAGTACTTC. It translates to CASSKRRGVDYEQYF.

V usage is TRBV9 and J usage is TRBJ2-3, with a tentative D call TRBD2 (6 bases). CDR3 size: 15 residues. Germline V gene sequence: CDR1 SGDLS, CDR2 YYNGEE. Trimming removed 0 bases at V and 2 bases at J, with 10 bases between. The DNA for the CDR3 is TGTGCCAGCAGCGTAGGGGCGGGGCCCACAGATACGCAGTATTTT. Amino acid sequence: CASSVGAGPTDTQYF.

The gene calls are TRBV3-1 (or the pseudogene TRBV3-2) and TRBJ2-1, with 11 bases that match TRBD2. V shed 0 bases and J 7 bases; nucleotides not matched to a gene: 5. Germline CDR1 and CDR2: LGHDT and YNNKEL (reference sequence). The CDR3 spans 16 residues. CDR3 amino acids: CASSQELAGVRNEQFF. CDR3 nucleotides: TGTGCCAGCAGCCAAGAACTAGCGGGAGTAAGAAATGAGCAGTTCTTC.

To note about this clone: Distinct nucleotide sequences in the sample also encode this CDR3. The CDR3 loop is CASSPPLAGSYEQYF. The CDR3, as DNA: TGTGCCAGCTCACCCCCGCTAGCGGGTTCCTACGAGCAGTACTTC. V and J are TRBV18 and TRBJ2-7; 8 bases fit TRBD2. There are 15 residues in the CDR3. The germline V gene encodes CDR1 KGHSH and CDR2 LQKENI. Unmatched junction bases numbered 5, after V lost 3 bases and J lost 1 base.

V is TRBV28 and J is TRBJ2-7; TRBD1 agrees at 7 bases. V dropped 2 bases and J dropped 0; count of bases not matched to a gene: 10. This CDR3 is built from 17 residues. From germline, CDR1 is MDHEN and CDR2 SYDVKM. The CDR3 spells CASSLSKDRFYSYEQYF. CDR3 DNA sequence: TGTGCCAGCAGTTTAAGTAAGGACAGGTTCTACTCCTACGAGCAGTACTTC.

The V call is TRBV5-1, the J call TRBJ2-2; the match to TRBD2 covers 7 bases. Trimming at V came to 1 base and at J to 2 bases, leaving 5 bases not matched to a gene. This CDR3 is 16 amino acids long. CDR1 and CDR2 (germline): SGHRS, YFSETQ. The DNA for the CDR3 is TGCGCCAGCAGCTTGTTGGCTAGCGGCAACACCGGGGAGCTGTTTTTT. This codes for CASSLLASGNTGELFF.

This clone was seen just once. The CDR3 sequence is CASVPPEGEQYF. Here the CDR3 DNA reads TGTGCCAGCGTCCCCCCCGAGGGCGAGCAGTACTTC. V and J are TRBV7-2 and TRBJ2-7; D is perhaps TRBD2 (5 bases). V gave up 8 bases and J gave up 6 bases, with 14 bases separating them. CDR1 is SGHTA, CDR2 FQGNSA, per germline. There are 12 residues in the CDR3.

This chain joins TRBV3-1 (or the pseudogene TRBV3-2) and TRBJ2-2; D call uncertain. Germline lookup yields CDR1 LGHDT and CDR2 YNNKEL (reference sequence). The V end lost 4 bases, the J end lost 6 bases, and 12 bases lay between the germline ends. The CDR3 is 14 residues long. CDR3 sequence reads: CASSPRRTPGELFF. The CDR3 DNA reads TGTGCCAGCAGCCCGAGGCGCACCCCCGGGGAGCTGTTTTTT.

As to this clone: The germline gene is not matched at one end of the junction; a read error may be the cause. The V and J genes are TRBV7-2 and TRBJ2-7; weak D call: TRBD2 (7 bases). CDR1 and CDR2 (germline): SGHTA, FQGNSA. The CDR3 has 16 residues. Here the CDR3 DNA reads TGTGCCAGCACCTTAAGGGGGGGCGGACCCGTACCCGAGCAGTACTTC. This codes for CASTLRGGGPVPEQYF.

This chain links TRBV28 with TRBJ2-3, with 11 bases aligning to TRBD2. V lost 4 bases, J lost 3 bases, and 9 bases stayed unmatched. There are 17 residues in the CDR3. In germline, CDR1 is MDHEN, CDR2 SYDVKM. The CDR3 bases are TGTGCCAGCAGTTCCCCATATCGACTAGCGGGAACAGATACGCAGTATTTT. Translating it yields CASSSPYRLAGTDTQYF.